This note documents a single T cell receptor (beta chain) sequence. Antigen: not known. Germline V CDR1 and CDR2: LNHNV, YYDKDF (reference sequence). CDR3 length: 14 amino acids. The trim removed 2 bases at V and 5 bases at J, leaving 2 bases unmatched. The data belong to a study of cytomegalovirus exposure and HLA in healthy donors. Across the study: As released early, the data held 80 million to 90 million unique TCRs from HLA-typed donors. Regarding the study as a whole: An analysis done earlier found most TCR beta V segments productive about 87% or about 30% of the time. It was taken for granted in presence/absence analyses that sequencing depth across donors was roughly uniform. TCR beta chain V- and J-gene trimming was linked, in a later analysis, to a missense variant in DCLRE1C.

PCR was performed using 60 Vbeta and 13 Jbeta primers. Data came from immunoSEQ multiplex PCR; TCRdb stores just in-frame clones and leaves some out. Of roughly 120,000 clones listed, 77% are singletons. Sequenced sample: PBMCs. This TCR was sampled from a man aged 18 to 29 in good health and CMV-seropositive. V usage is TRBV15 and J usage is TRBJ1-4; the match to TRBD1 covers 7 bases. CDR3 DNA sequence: TGTGCCACCAGCAGACCGGGACAGAATGAAAAACTGTTTTTT. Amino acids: CATSRPGQNEKLFF. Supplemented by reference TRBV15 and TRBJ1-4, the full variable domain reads DAMVIQNPRYQVTQFGKPVTLSCSQTLNHNVMYWYQQKSSQAPKLLFHYYDKDFNNEADTPDNFQSRRPNTSFCFLDIRSPGLGDTAMYLCATSRPGQNEKLFFGSGTQLSVL.